A single sample is the source of the 23 T cell receptor beta chains below, sequenced in a study of regulatory T cells in long-lasting Graves disease. Documented time point: persistent/refractory GD, antithyroid drugs over 5 years with positive TRAb. From RNA extracted from PBMCs, the TCR library was made. Arm-PCR with iRepertoire HTBI primers amplified the CDR3 regions for these TCR beta libraries. TCRdb re-derived calls from the multiplex PCR reads in MiXCR, one entry per CDR3 protein. The profile shows approximately 380,000 distinct CDR3 sequences, around 20% of them singletons. Here the sequenced sample was peripheral blood mononuclear cells (PBMCs), taken when the disease was refractory, from a patient treated with antithyroid drugs. The receptors stem from a female donor with Graves disease.

This clonotype was observed at least ten times. V is TRBV2 and J is TRBJ2-5, with a tentative D call TRBD1 (6 bases). From germline, CDR1 is SNHLY and CDR2 FYNNEI. The length of the CDR3 is 16 residues. Trimming shortened V by 0 bases and J by 3 bases, and 14 bases separated the two germline ends. As DNA, the CDR3 is TGTGCCAGCAGTGAAGCGCAGGGGCTCGGTGAAGAGACCCAGTACTTC. This codes for CASSEAQGLGEETQYF.

This clonotype was seen repeatedly, ten times or more. The chain is built from TRBV12-3 or TRBV12-4 and TRBJ2-7; 9 bases are a match to TRBD1. Germline trimming cut 5 bases from V and 4 bases from J; bases unmatched to any gene: 12. There are 16 residues in the CDR3. For the CDR3, the DNA is TGTGCCAGCAGTCCCCGCATGGGACAGGGCTCATACGAGCAGTACTTC. As protein: CASSPRMGQGSYEQYF.

In the case of this clonotype: It may be a read error: a sequence one base away is much more abundant. The CDR3 DNA reads TGTGCCAGCAGCCAAGGTTCAAGAAACACTGAAGCTTTCTTT. Amino acid sequence: CASSQGSRNTEAFF. J is TRBJ1-1 and V is TRBV3-1; unclear D gene. The CDR3 runs 14 residues. Germline V gene lookup returns CDR1 LGHDT and CDR2 YNNKEL (reference sequence). The V end lost 1 base, the J end lost 2 bases, and 8 bases lay between the germline ends.

The rearrangement uses TRBV7-3 and TRBJ2-1; D gene unclear. The CDR3 spans 12 residues. The V gene's germline CDR1 is SGHTA and CDR2 FQGTGA. Trimming shortened V by 3 bases and J by 7 bases, and 7 bases separated the two germline ends. The CDR3 DNA reads TGTGCCAGCAGCTTGTTCGGAAATGAGCAGTTCTTC. It encodes CASSLFGNEQFF.

With respect to this clonotype: Just one base apart from a much larger clone, this may be a read error. The gene calls are TRBV7-2 and TRBJ1-5; a weak D match, TRBD2 (5 bases). The J call may be wrong; the DNA end is better matched by TRBJ2-3. The CDR3 is made up of 15 amino acids. CDR1 is SGHTA and CDR2 is FQGNSA in the germline V gene. The CDR3 reads CASSFRIGGNQPQYF. CDR3 in DNA: TGTGCCAGCAGCTTCAGGATTGGAGGCAATCAGCCCCAGTATTTT.

This sequence joins TRBV5-6 and TRBJ2-7; 7 bases are a match to TRBD2. V trimming: 4 bases; J trimming: 3 bases; junction bases outside the gene matches: 10. Per germline, CDR1 SGHDT and CDR2 YYEEEE. The CDR3 is 15 residues long. The CDR3 spells CASSAGAGDLYEQYF. CDR3 sequence (DNA): TGTGCCAGCAGCGCCGGGGCGGGAGATCTCTACGAGCAGTACTTC.

The rearrangement uses TRBV20-1 and TRBJ2-1; possibly TRBD2 for D (6 bases). Trimming removed 3 bases from V and 5 bases from J, with 17 bases in between. CDR1 and CDR2 (germline): DFQATT, SNEGSKA (reference sequence). The CDR3 runs to 15 residues. CDR3 in DNA: TGCAGTGCTAGCTCCGGGACTTCTTATAACAATGAGCAGTTCTTC. It translates to CSASSGTSYNNEQFF.

In this sample, this clonotype turned up a few times. The gene calls are TRBV20-1 and TRBJ1-6, with D possibly being TRBD1 (5 bases). The ends were cut back, 2 bases at V and 5 bases at J, with 13 bases in the middle. The CDR3 covers 15 residues. The germline V gene has CDR1 DFQATT and CDR2 SNEGSKA (reference sequence). This chain's CDR3 is CSARRGSNNNSPLHF. The CDR3 region has the DNA TGCAGTGCTAGACGGGGCAGCAACAATAATTCACCCCTCCACTTT.

The gene calls are TRBV20-1 and TRBJ2-3; the match to TRBD2 covers 7 bases. Trimming took 1 base from V and 8 from J; bases not matched to a gene: 6. Germline V gives CDR1 DFQATT, CDR2 SNEGSKA (reference sequence). This CDR3 is 13 amino acids long. The chain's CDR3 is CSARVAGVGTQYF. CDR3 nucleotides: TGCAGTGCTAGAGTGGCGGGAGTAGGTACGCAGTATTTT.

This clonotype came up many times. The chain uses TRBV7-9 and TRBJ2-7; 9 bases map to TRBD2. With V trimmed by 5 bases and J by 2 bases, 10 bases remained unmatched. CDR1 is SEHNR and CDR2 is FQNEAQ in the germline V gene (reference sequence). This CDR3 contains 16 residues. This CDR3 is CASSGIGASGTYEQYF. For the CDR3, the DNA is TGTGCCAGCAGCGGTATAGGGGCTAGCGGGACCTACGAGCAGTACTTC.

This clonotype was seen ten or more times. The rearrangement links TRBV28 to TRBJ2-4, with D hard to call. Trimming removed 5 bases from V and 9 bases from J, with 14 bases in between. Germline V lookup: CDR1 MDHEN, CDR2 SYDVKM. The CDR3 spans 13 residues. The CDR3 nucleotides are TGTGCCAGCAGTGCGGACCCCGCCGGCATTCAGTACTTC. Amino acids: CASSADPAGIQYF.

V is TRBV6-2 or TRBV6-3 and J is TRBJ1-2; the D is unclear. The CDR3 is 14 amino acids. V lost 7 bases and J lost 4, with 16 bases in between. Germline values: CDR1 MNHEY, CDR2 SVGEGT. The chain's CDR3 is CASKRDEWSYGYTF. CDR3 in DNA: TGTGCCAGCAAACGGGATGAATGGTCCTATGGCTACACCTTC.

The chain is built from TRBV27 and TRBJ2-2; the D call may be TRBD1 or TRBD2 (5 bases each). V lost 5 bases to trimming and J lost 4 bases, with 11 bases between them. The CDR3 covers 14 residues. Looked up from germline, CDR1 is MNHEY and CDR2 is SMNVEV (reference sequence). The CDR3 DNA is TGTGCCAGCAGTCCGGGACGTCTCACCGGGGAGCTGTTTTTT. Amino acids: CASSPGRLTGELFF.

This clonotype appeared many times. The V call is TRBV28, the J call TRBJ1-6; 11 nucleotides agree with TRBD1. CDR1 is MDHEN, CDR2 SYDVKM, per germline. CDR3 length: 15 amino acids. J gave up 9 bases and V 6 bases, and 7 bases lay outside the gene matches. Here the CDR3 reads CASSSGTGGLSPLHF. The CDR3 nucleotides are TGTGCCAGCAGCAGCGGGACAGGGGGTCTTTCACCCCTCCACTTT.

The chain couples TRBV20-1 to TRBJ1-5, with TRBD1 matching over 7 bases. CDR3 length: 16 residues. V lost 1 base, J lost 4 bases, and 10 bases stayed unmatched. Germline CDR1 and CDR2: DFQATT and SNEGSKA (reference sequence). The CDR3 spells CSARATGMDRNQPQHF. The CDR3, as DNA: TGCAGTGCTAGAGCCACGGGAATGGACAGGAATCAGCCCCAGCATTTT.

In its sample, this clonotype was seen many times. The chain links TRBV19 to TRBJ1-1; unclear D gene. V lost 4 bases and J lost 0, with 6 bases in between. The CDR3 sequence is 13 residues long. The germline V gene encodes CDR1 LNHDA and CDR2 SQIVND (reference sequence). CDR3 sequence (DNA): TGTGCCAGTAGTACCAGCTTGAACACTGAAGCTTTCTTT. This encodes CASSTSLNTEAFF.

As to this clonotype: A much larger clone differs by one base, so this may be a read error. The chain recombines TRBV12-3 or TRBV12-4 with TRBJ2-7; D is ambiguous. V was clipped by 11 bases and J by 4 bases, with 12 bases between them. This CDR3 has 11 amino acids. Written as DNA, the CDR3 is TGTGCCGGCTCAAACCGATACGAGCAGTACTTC. Translation gives CAGSNRYEQYF.

J is TRBJ1-1 and V is TRBV6-1; D not certain. The ends were cut back, 6 bases at V and 1 base at J, with 18 bases in the middle. Germline loops: CDR1 MNHNS, CDR2 SASEGT. There are 16 residues in the CDR3. The CDR3 sequence: CASRQLGPGRNTEAFF. The CDR3 DNA reads TGTGCCAGCAGGCAACTGGGCCCAGGTAGGAACACTGAAGCTTTCTTT.

The gene calls are TRBV27 and TRBJ2-7; TRBD1 agrees at 10 bases. CDR3 length: 15 residues. J was trimmed by 3 bases and V by 6 bases; bases with no gene match: 8. CDR1 is MNHEY, CDR2 SMNVEV, per germline (reference sequence). The DNA for the CDR3 is TGTGCCAGCAGCCCTTGGGGACAGGGGTTCTACGAGCAGTACTTC. It encodes CASSPWGQGFYEQYF.

This clonotype was seen ten or more times. The chain carries TRBV6-2 or TRBV6-3 and TRBJ1-6; 7 nucleotides align to TRBD1. From germline, CDR1 is MNHEY and CDR2 SVGEGT. Trimming took 2 bases from V and 7 from J; bases not matched to a gene: 2. CDR3 size: 14 residues. CDR3 residues: CASSYGTANSPLHF. The CDR3 DNA sequence: TGTGCCAGCAGTTACGGGACAGCCAATTCACCCCTCCACTTT.

V gene TRBV7-9 combines with J gene TRBJ1-1; possible D gene TRBD1, 6 bases. V lost 5 bases, J lost 7 bases, and 14 bases lay in between. Looked up from germline, CDR1 is SEHNR and CDR2 is FQNEAQ (reference sequence). CDR3 length: 13 residues. CDR3 nucleotides: TGTGCCAGCAGCCCTCGACAGGTCCATGAAGCTTTCTTT. Its protein product is CASSPRQVHEAFF.

This clonotype has ten or more counts. The chain couples TRBV6-1 to TRBJ1-5; perhaps TRBD1 as D (5 bases). V was pared by 6 bases and J by 4 bases, with 13 bases between. Germline V gives CDR1 MNHNS, CDR2 SASEGT. The CDR3 extends over 14 amino acids. CDR3 loop: CASSQGRGNQPQHF. In nucleotides, the CDR3 is TGTGCCAGCAGCCAAGGGCGGGGGAATCAGCCCCAGCATTTT.

The gene calls are TRBV20-1 and TRBJ1-3; TRBD1 might be the D (5 bases). Germline assignment: CDR1 DFQATT and CDR2 SNEGSKA (reference sequence). V was trimmed by 7 bases and J by 0 bases, leaving 13 bases between them. The CDR3 sequence is 14 residues long. CDR3 sequence reads: CSVGLRGSGNTIYF. The CDR3 DNA follows: TGCAGTGTAGGTCTAAGGGGCTCTGGAAACACCATATATTTT.